This entry is about one T cell receptor beta chain. Its antigen remains unknown. These data originate in a study of beta chain features in type 1 diabetes. Study-wide results and caveats: Lower insertion and higher deletion counts appeared at VDJ junctions in type 1 diabetes patients. For Type 1 diabetes patients, all four CD4+ subsets carried TCRB CDR3s that were moderately but significantly shorter. Researchers cautioned that cDNA sequencing could over-represent cells with high TCR expression.

The CDR3 runs 11 residues. Looked up from germline, CDR1 is SQVTM and CDR2 is ANQGSEA. V lost 6 bases and J 0 bases, leaving 5 bases between the germline ends. Of the isolated RNA, all was reverse transcribed, and so the sequenced material was expressed TCRB transcripts. The assay was immunoSEQ multiplex PCR, and TCRdb's table has in-frame clones only and misses some. The sample includes around 130,000 clones, 9% of them seen just once. This chain uses TRBV29-1 with TRBJ1-1; D remains unclear. Specimen: central memory CD4+ T cells from blood. The receptor's source is a man aged 25 to 40 with type 1 diabetes. The CDR3 nucleotides read TGCAGCGTGAGATTGAACACTGAAGCTTTCTTT. It codes for CSVRLNTEAFF.